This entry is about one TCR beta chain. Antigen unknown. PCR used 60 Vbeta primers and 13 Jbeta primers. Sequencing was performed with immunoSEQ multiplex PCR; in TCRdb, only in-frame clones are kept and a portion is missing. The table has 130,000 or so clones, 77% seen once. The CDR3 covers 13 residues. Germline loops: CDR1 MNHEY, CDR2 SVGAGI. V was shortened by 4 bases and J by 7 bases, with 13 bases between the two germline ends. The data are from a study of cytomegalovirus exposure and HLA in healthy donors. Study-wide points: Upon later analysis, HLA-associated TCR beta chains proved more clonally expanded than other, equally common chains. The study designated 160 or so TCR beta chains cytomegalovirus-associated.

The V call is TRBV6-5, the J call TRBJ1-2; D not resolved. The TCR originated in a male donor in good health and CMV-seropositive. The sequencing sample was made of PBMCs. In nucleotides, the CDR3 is TGTGCCAGCAGTTCCCACGCGAGGCGTGGCTACACCTTC. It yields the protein CASSSHARRGYTF.